The 8 T cell receptor beta chains listed next were all sequenced from one sample in a study of T cells in Graves' hyperthyroidism and ophthalmopathy. RNA transcripts were the template for amplifying TCR beta CDR3 regions. The TCR CDR3 first-round RT-PCR relied on the HTBI primer set. A single record per CDR3 protein comes from TCRdb applying MiXCR to the multiplex PCR reads. Altogether 350,000 or so distinct CDR3 sequences are present, around a sixth being singletons, with the ten largest covering under 55%. Material for sequencing was blood. The receptors derive from a woman in her forties or fifties with Graves' hyperthyroidism.

This clonotype was detected a few times. The V gene is TRBV29-1, the J gene TRBJ2-3, with TRBD2 matching over 8 bases. With V trimmed by 6 bases and J by 3 bases, 8 bases remained unmatched. Germline V CDR1 and CDR2: SQVTM, ANQGSEA. The CDR3 covers 14 residues. The CDR3 region is CSVDVAGLTDTQYF. CDR3 coding DNA: TGCAGCGTGGACGTAGCGGGGTTAACAGATACGCAGTATTTT.

This sequence joins TRBV7-2 and TRBJ1-4, with 7 bases identical to TRBD1. Trimming removed 5 bases from V and 8 bases from J; junction bases left unmatched: 8. In germline, CDR1 is SGHTA, CDR2 FQGNSA. CDR3 size: 14 residues. CDR3 sequence reads: CASSLGTVVEKLFF. The DNA for the CDR3 is TGTGCCAGCAGCCTCGGGACAGTAGTCGAAAAACTGTTTTTT. Filled out from reference TRBV7-2 and TRBJ1-4, the complete variable domain reads GAGVSQSPSNKVTEKGKDVELRCDPISGHTALYWYRQSLGQGLEFLIYFQGNSAPDKSGLPSDRFSAERTGGSVSTLTIQRTQQEDSAVYLCASSLGTVVEKLFFGSGTQLSVL.

The genes are TRBV4-1 and TRBJ2-7; 9 bases are shared with TRBD1. Per germline, CDR1 MGHRA and CDR2 YSYEKL. The length of the CDR3 is 19 residues. Trimming took 1 base from V and 3 from J; bases not matched to a gene: 16. CDR3: CASSQGGTWRGQGLYEQYF. The CDR3 DNA is TGCGCCAGCAGCCAAGGGGGAACCTGGAGGGGACAGGGACTCTACGAGCAGTACTTC.

This clonotype came up many times. This chain joins TRBV20-1 and TRBJ1-2, with D possibly matching TRBD1 (5 bases). Per germline, CDR1 DFQATT and CDR2 SNEGSKA (reference sequence). The V end lost 3 bases, the J end lost 6 bases, and 8 bases lay between the germline ends. This CDR3 is 11 amino acids long. The chain's CDR3 is CSASLQDGYTF. As DNA, the CDR3 is TGCAGTGCTAGCCTACAGGATGGCTACACCTTC.

This clonotype was picked up many times. This rearrangement joins TRBV2 to TRBJ1-5; D remains ambiguous. V was trimmed by 4 bases and J by 4 bases, leaving 5 bases between them. Germline lookup yields CDR1 SNHLY and CDR2 FYNNEI. The CDR3 is made up of 12 amino acids. The CDR3, as DNA: TGTGCCAGCAGTGGACGGAATCAGCCCCAGCATTTT. Protein product: CASSGRNQPQHF.

This clonotype was seen a handful of times. The gene calls are TRBV7-3 and TRBJ2-7; a weak D match, TRBD2 (5 bases). Trimming stripped 11 bases from V and 2 bases from J, with 16 bases between. The CDR3 is 13 amino acids. CDR1 and CDR2 from the germline V gene are SGHTA and FQGTGA. The CDR3 loop is CAGHRGVTYEQYF. In DNA form, the CDR3 reads TGTGCCGGTCATCGGGGAGTTACCTACGAGCAGTACTTC.

This clonotype was observed many times. V and J are TRBV14 and TRBJ2-1, with TRBD2 matching 11 bases. V lost 1 base to trimming and J lost 4 bases; unmatched junction nucleotides: 3. This CDR3 comprises 16 residues. CDR1 and CDR2 from the germline V gene are SGHDN and FVKESK. The CDR3 protein is CASSQGGTSGYNEQFF. The CDR3 DNA is TGTGCCAGCAGCCAAGGAGGGACTAGCGGATACAATGAGCAGTTCTTC.

This clonotype has at least ten counts. The chain combines TRBV10-3 with TRBJ2-1; 9 positions agree with TRBD1. Trimming at V came to 6 bases and at J to 8 bases, leaving 11 bases not matched to a gene. Germline lookup yields CDR1 ENHRY and CDR2 SYGVKD. The CDR3 extends over 15 amino acids. CDR3 nucleotide sequence: TGTGCCATCAGCCCGGACAGGGGAGAAATTGATGAGCAGTTCTTC. Translation gives CAISPDRGEIDEQFF.